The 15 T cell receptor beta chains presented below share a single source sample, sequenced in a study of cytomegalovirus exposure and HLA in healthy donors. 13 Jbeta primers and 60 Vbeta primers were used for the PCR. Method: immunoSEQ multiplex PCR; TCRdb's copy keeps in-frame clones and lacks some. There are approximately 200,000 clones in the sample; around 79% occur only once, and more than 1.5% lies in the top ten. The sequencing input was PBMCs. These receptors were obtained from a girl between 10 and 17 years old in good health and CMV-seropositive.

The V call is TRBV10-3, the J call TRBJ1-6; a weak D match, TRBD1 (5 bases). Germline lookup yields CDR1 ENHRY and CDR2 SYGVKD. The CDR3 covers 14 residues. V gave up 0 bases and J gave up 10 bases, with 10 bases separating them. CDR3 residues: CAISESGGDSPLHF. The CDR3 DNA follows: TGTGCCATCAGTGAGTCTGGGGGGGACTCACCCCTCCACTTT.

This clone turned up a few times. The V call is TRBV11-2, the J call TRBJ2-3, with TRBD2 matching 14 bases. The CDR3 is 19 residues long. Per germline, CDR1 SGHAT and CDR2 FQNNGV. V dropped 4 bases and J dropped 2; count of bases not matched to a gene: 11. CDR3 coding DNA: TGTGCCAGCAGCTCGCGACTAGCGGGGGGGACAACCCTCACAGATACGCAGTATTTT. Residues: CASSSRLAGGTTLTDTQYF.

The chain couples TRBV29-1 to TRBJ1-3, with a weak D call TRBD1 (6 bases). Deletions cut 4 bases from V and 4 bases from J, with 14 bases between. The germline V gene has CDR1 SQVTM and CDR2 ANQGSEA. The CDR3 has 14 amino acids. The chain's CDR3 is CSVGGGAGGNTIYF. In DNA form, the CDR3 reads TGCAGCGTTGGGGGGGGCGCCGGAGGAAACACCATATATTTT.

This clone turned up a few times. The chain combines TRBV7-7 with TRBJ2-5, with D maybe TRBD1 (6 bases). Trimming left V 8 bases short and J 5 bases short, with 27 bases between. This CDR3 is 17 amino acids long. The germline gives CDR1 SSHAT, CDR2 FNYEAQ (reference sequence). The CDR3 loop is CASFWCGQPSFPETQYF. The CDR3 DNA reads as TGTGCCAGCTTTTGGTGCGGACAGCCTTCTTTTCCGGAGACCCAGTACTTC.

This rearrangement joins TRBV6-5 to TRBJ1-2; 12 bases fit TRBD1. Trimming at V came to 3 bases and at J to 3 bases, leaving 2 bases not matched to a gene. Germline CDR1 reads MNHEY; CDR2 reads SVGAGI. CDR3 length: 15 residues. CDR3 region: CASSYGTGGDYGYTF. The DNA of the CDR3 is TGTGCCAGCAGTTATGGGACAGGGGGCGACTATGGCTACACCTTC.

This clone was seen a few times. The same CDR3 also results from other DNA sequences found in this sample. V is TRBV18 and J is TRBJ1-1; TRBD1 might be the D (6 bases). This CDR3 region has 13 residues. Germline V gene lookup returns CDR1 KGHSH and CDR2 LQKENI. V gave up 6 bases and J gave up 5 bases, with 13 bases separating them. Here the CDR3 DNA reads TGTGCCAGCTCCCCCGGCCAGGGGACTGAAGCTTTCTTT. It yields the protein CASSPGQGTEAFF.

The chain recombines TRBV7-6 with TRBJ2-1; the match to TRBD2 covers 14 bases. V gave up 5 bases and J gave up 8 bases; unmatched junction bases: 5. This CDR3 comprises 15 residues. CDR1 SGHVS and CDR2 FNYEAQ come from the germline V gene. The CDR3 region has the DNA TGTGCCAGCAGCCAGACTAGCGGGGGGGCGGATGAGCAGTTCTTC. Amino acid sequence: CASSQTSGGADEQFF. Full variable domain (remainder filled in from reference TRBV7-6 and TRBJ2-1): GAGVSQSPRYKVTKRGQDVALRCDPISGHVSLYWYRQALGQGPEFLTYFNYEAQQDKSGLPNDRFSAERPEGSISTLTIQRTEQRDSAMYRCASSQTSGGADEQFFGPGTRLTVL.

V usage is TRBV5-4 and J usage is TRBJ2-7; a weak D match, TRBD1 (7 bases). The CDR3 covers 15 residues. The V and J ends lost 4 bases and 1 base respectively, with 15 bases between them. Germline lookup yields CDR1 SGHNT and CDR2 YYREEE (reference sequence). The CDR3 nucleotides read TGTGCCAGCAGCGCCCAACAGGGGAGGTCCTACGAGCAGTACTTC. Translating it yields CASSAQQGRSYEQYF. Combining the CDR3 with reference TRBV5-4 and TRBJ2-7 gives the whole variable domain ETGVTQSPTHLIKTRGQQVTLRCSSQSGHNTVSWYQQALGQGPQFIFQYYREEENGRGNFPPRFSGLQFPNYSSELNVNALELDDSALYLCASSAQQGRSYEQYFGPGTRLTVT.

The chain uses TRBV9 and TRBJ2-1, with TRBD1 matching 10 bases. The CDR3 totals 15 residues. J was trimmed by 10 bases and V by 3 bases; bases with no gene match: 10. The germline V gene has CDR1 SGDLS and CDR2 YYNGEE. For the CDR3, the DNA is TGTGCCAGCAGCGACGGGACAGGGGCTTTCAGGGAGCAGTTCTTC. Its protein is CASSDGTGAFREQFF. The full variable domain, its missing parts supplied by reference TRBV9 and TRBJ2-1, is DSGVTQTPKHLITATGQRVTLRCSPRSGDLSVYWYQQSLDQGLQFLIQYYNGEERAKGNILERFSAQQFPDLHSELNLSSLELGDSALYFCASSDGTGAFREQFFGPGTRLTVL.

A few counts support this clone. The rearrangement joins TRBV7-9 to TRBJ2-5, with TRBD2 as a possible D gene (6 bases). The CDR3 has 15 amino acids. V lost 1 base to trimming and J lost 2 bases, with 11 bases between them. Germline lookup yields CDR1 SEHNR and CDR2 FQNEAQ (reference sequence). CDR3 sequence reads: CASSLVETSQETQYF. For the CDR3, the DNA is TGTGCCAGCAGCTTAGTGGAGACTAGTCAAGAGACCCAGTACTTC.

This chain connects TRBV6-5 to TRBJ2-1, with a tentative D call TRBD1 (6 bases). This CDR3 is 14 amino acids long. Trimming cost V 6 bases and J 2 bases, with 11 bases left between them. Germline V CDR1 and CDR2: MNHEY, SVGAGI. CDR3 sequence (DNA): TGTGCCAGCAGCCTCGGACAGACCTACAATGAGCAGTTCTTC. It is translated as CASSLGQTYNEQFF.

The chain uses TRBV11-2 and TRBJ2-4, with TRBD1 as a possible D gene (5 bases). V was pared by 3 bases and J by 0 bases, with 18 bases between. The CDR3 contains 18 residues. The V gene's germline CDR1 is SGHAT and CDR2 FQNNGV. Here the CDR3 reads CASSFLVTGQLAKNIQYF. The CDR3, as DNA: TGTGCCAGCAGCTTTCTCGTAACAGGACAACTAGCCAAAAACATTCAGTACTTC.

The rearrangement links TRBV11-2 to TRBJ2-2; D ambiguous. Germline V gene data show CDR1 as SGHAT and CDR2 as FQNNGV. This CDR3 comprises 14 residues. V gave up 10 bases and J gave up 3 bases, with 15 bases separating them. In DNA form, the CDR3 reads TGTGCCATCCCGTGGCCGTACGACACCGGGGAGCTGTTTTTT. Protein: CAIPWPYDTGELFF.

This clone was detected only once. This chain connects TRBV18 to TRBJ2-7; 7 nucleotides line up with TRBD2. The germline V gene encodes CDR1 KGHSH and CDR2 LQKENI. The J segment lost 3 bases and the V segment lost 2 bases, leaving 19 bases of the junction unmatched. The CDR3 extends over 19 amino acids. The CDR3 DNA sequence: TGTGCCAGCTCACCAGGGGGGGACGGCGAGGTGCGGAGAGTCTACGAGCAGTACTTC. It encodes CASSPGGDGEVRRVYEQYF.

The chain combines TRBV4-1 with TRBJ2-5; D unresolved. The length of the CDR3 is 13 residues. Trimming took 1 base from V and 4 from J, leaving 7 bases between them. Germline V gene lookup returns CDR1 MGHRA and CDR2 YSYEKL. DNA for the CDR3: TGCGCCAGCAGCCAAGTTGTAGCAGAGACCCAGTACTTC. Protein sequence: CASSQVVAETQYF.